The present entry profiles one T cell receptor (beta chain) with its context. This CDR3 has 16 amino acids. Germline assignment: CDR1 MDHEN and CDR2 SYDVKM. V shed 8 bases and J shed 1 base, with 20 bases lying between them. The sample is drawn from a study of blood T cell repertoires in COVID-19. Assay used: immunoSEQ multiplex PCR; TCRdb lists only in-frame clones, some missing. The sample includes over 200,000 clones, roughly 84% of them seen just once. The origin of this receptor is a woman aged 40 to 50 who had recovered from COVID-19. The chain couples TRBV28 to TRBJ1-1; D is perhaps TRBD1 (6 bases). The sequencing input was PBMCs or T cells enriched from blood (not recorded which). The CDR3 sequence: CASSGGGAVTNTEAFF. The CDR3 DNA is TGTGCCAGCTCCGGAGGGGGGGCCGTGACGAACACTGAAGCTTTCTTT. The full variable domain, rest sourced from reference TRBV28 and TRBJ1-1, is DVKVTQSSRYLVKRTGEKVFLECVQDMDHENMFWYRQDPGLGLRLIYFSYDVKMKEKGDIPEGYSVSREKKERFSLILESASTNQTSMYLCASSGGGAVTNTEAFFGQGTRLTVV.